This TCR beta chain was found in a study of CD8+ T cells in alopecia areata. After isolation, RNA underwent reverse transcription to generate cDNA as the sequencing template. Method: immunoSEQ multiplex PCR; TCRdb's copy keeps in-frame clones and lacks some. The data show tens of thousands of clones, with roughly half seen just once and less than 2% held by the top ten. This clone was seen only a few times. V was clipped by 1 base and J by 6 bases, with 18 bases between them. The CDR3 runs to 16 residues. CDR1 and CDR2 from the germline V gene are LNHDA and SQIVND (reference sequence). Sorting of CD4+ cells into CD25+CD127- cells was carried out for four or five patients.

The chain joins TRBV19 to TRBJ1-1; D may be TRBD1 (5 bases). Sequencing used CD4+ Tregs sorted from blood. The receptor was isolated from a human donor with alopecia areata. The CDR3 loop reads CASSIVLGELIPEAFF. DNA of the CDR3: TGTGCCAGTAGTATAGTTTTAGGGGAGCTTATCCCTGAAGCTTTCTTT.